The subject of this entry is one T cell receptor beta chain. Its target is unknown. The germline gives CDR1 SGHRS, CDR2 YFSETQ. The CDR3 is 12 amino acids. J lost 10 bases, V lost 5 bases, and 4 bases had no gene match. This table comes from immunoSEQ multiplex PCR, and its TCRdb copy is limited to in-frame clones, with some not included. There are about 33,000 clones in the sample; approximately 87% occur only once, and around 3.9% lies in the top ten. This sample stems from a study of T cells in localized non-small cell lung cancer. Study-level points and caveats: Adjacent uninvolved lung tissue had the highest T cell clonality, exceeding tumor. When the top 100 tumor clones were examined, a median approximately 59 of them also appeared in the adjacent lung, which was paired and uninvolved. Since sequencing was restricted to only one region of the tumor, intratumor heterogeneity remains a possibility.

V gene TRBV5-1 combines with J gene TRBJ1-2; 11 bases map to TRBD1. The specimen comprised peripheral blood, sampled before any cancer treatment. This TCR derives from a man aged 35 to 70 with stage I lung adenocarcinoma. The CDR3 bases are TGCGCCAGCAGAGAGGACAGGGGGCTCTACACCTTC. It is translated as CASREDRGLYTF. The entire variable domain, with the rest obtained from reference TRBV5-1 and TRBJ1-2, is as follows: KAGVTQTPRYLIKTRGQQVTLSCSPISGHRSVSWYQQTPGQGLQFLFEYFSETQRNKGNFPGRFSGRQFSNSRSEMNVSTLELGDSALYLCASREDRGLYTFGSGTRLTVV.